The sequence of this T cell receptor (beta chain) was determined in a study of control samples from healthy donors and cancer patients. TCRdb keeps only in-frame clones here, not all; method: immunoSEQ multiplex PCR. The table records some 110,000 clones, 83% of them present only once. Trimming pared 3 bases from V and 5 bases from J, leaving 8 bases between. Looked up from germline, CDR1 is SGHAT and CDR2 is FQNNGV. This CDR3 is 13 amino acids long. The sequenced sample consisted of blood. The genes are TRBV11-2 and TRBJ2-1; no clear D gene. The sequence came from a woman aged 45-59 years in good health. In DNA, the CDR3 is TGTGCCAGCAGCTTTCTAGGAAACAATGAGCAGTTCTTC. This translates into CASSFLGNNEQFF.